Listed below are T cell receptor beta chains from one sample, sequenced in a study of cytomegalovirus exposure and HLA in healthy donors. The method was immunoSEQ multiplex PCR; TCRdb's version includes in-frame clones alone and lacks a portion of them. Here the sample spans about 140,000 clones, 80% being singletons. Sequenced input: PBMCs. The receptors derive from a man between 25 and 39 years old in good health and CMV-seronegative. Both conserved end residues are part of each CDR3. The D gene is left open where the match is weak. For some rows the clone size is stated as once, few or many, or as a class when expanded; others skip it.

V: TRBV5-1
size: NA
D: NA
J: TRBJ2-7
CDR3: CASSLYGGFYEQYF
DNA: TGCGCCAGCAGCTTGTATGGGGGGTTCTACGAGCAGTACTTC

V: TRBV4-2
size: NA
D: NA
J: TRBJ2-7
CDR3: CASSRGGGPYEQYF
DNA: TGTGCCAGCAGCCGAGGGGGGGGCCCTTACGAGCAGTACTTC

V: TRBV6-1
size: NA
D: NA
J: TRBJ1-6
CDR3: CASSEWASGNSPLHF
DNA: TGTGCCAGCAGTGAATGGGCCTCCGGTAATTCACCCCTCCACTTT

V: TRBV14
size: NA
D: NA
J: TRBJ1-2
CDR3: CASSQVEGSLYGYTF
DNA: TGTGCCAGCAGCCAAGTTGAGGGATCGCTTTATGGCTACACCTTC

V: TRBV7-8
size: once
D: TRBD1
J: TRBJ1-1
CDR3: CASSQGQLNTEAFF
DNA: TGTGCCAGCAGCCAGGGACAGTTAAACACTGAAGCTTTCTTT

V: TRBV6-4
size: NA
D: NA
J: TRBJ2-3
CDR3: CASTDREHTDTQYF
DNA: TGTGCCAGCACTGATCGGGAACACACAGATACGCAGTATTTT

V: TRBV28
size: NA
D: TRBD2
J: TRBJ2-7
CDR3: CASSSSSSGRPYEQYF
DNA: TGTGCCAGCAGTTCCTCTTCTAGCGGGAGGCCCTACGAGCAGTACTTC

V: TRBV5-4
size: NA
D: TRBD2
J: TRBJ2-3
CDR3: CASSFPGLEATDTQYF
DNA: TGTGCCAGCAGCTTCCCGGGACTAGAGGCCACAGATACGCAGTATTTT

V: TRBV6-5
size: few
D: TRBD1
J: TRBJ2-7
CDR3: CASSTTGRLSYEQYF
DNA: TGTGCCAGCAGTACGACAGGGCGCCTATCCTACGAGCAGTACTTC

V: TRBV11-3
size: NA
D: NA
J: TRBJ1-1
CDR3: CASSHTQAEAFF
DNA: TGTGCCAGCAGCCATACTCAAGCTGAAGCTTTCTTT